This T cell receptor beta chain was sequenced in a study of blood T cells in healthy people across ages. Study observations and caveats: Naive CD4+ cell counts and diversity both ran higher in long-lived than in aged donors.

Details on this clonotype: Its antigen is not identified.

Alongside a J-beta primer mix, a sample-barcoded 5' primer served in a second PCR lasting about 7 to 12 cycles. TCRdb reprocessed the 5' RACE reads with MiXCR, giving one entry per CDR3 protein. Of 1.5 million to 2 million distinct CDR3 sequences listed, around 40% are singletons. Healthy Caucasians from Russia aged roughly 6 to 90 served as donors. The TCR was taken from a human donor in good health. The specimen sequenced was blood.

The CDR3 sequence: CASSLSGTGHEQYF. The CDR3 DNA sequence: TGTGCCAGCAGTTTATCGGGGACAGGCCACGAGCAGTACTTC. This chain joins TRBV27 and TRBJ2-7, with TRBD1 matching 8 bases. With V trimmed by 0 bases and J by 5 bases, 3 bases remained unmatched. From germline, CDR1 is MNHEY and CDR2 SMNVEV (reference sequence). The CDR3 is made up of 14 amino acids.